The entry that follows covers one TCR beta chain sequence. Antigen specificity is unknown. Some clones are missing from TCRdb's copy, which holds only in-frame ones; the method was immunoSEQ multiplex PCR. Among over 55,000 clones, more than 80% were seen once, and the ten largest hold 10% to 11%. This sample is drawn from a study of OX40 agonist ivuxolimab in advanced cancers. Study as a whole: All patients had ivuxolimab intravenously every 2 weeks at 0.01 to 10 mg/kg. Hepatocellular carcinoma, melanoma, renal cell or head and neck cancer affected the dose-escalation patients. Enrollees could have had prior anti-PD-1, anti-PD-L1 or anti-CTLA-4 therapy, which under 50% had received. Study outcomes and limitations: CD4+ and CD8+ blood T cells expanded clonally by week 6 at 0.1 to 3.0 mg/kg.

V lost 2 bases and J 0 bases, leaving 17 bases between the germline ends. This CDR3 spans 19 amino acids. Per germline, CDR1 MNHNS and CDR2 SASEGT. This chain links TRBV6-1 with TRBJ1-6; D may be TRBD1 (5 bases). Sequencing used CD4+ or CD8+ T cells sorted from blood, obtained in a trial of the OX40 agonist ivuxolimab. This TCR derives from an adult with an advanced solid tumor such as melanoma, head and neck, liver or kidney cancer. CDR3 protein: CASSERRGAYLSYNSPLHF. CDR3 bases: TGTGCCAGCAGTGAAAGAAGGGGAGCCTACCTCTCCTATAATTCACCCCTCCACTTT.